The 13 T cell receptor beta chains reported below all come from one sample, sequenced in a study of yellow fever vaccine responses in identical twins. TCRdb re-derived calls from the RT-PCR reads in MiXCR, one entry per CDR3 protein. The sample holds 30,000 to 40,000 distinct CDR3 sequences; 45% to 65% are singletons and the top ten take over 3.5%. The sample here was T cells from blood (PBMCs), unsorted or a sorted subset (not recorded which), taken before or after yellow fever vaccination (not recorded which). Every receptor here comes from a woman between 18 and 30 years old who received the yellow fever vaccine.

This sequence joins TRBV29-1 and TRBJ2-7; no definite D call. CDR1 is SQVTM, CDR2 ANQGSEA, per germline. The CDR3 has 11 amino acids. The V end was cut by 0 bases, the J end by 5 bases, with 5 bases between. CDR3 DNA sequence: TGCAGCGTTGAAGACTACCACGAGCAGTACTTC. The encoded protein is CSVEDYHEQYF.

The V call is TRBV12-3 or TRBV12-4, the J call TRBJ1-2; 9 nucleotides agree with TRBD1. The CDR3 consists of 15 residues. V lost 3 bases and J lost 7; bases outside the gene matches: 9. This CDR3 is CASSFRWDREAGYTF. The CDR3 DNA is TGTGCCAGCAGTTTTCGGTGGGACAGGGAGGCTGGCTACACCTTC.

The chain couples TRBV29-1 to TRBJ2-1; D ambiguous. Trimming removed 2 bases at V and 6 bases at J, with 8 bases between. Germline V CDR1 and CDR2: SQVTM, ANQGSEA. The CDR3 extends over 12 amino acids. The CDR3 sequence is CSVELGINEQFF. The CDR3 nucleotides read TGCAGCGTTGAACTGGGGATCAATGAGCAGTTCTTC.

The rearrangement links TRBV20-1 to TRBJ2-5; 7 bases align to TRBD1. The CDR3 has 14 amino acids. Germline lookup yields CDR1 DFQATT and CDR2 SNEGSKA (reference sequence). Trimming cost V 3 bases and J 5 bases; bases outside gene matches: 9. CDR3 nucleotides: TGCAGTGCTAGGGGCCGGGACAGTACCGAGACCCAGTACTTC. As protein: CSARGRDSTETQYF.

The V and J genes are TRBV18 and TRBJ2-2; TRBD2 matches at 9 bases. The ends lost 1 base at V and 1 base at J; junction bases unmatched: 4. Germline V gene data show CDR1 as KGHSH and CDR2 as LQKENI. The CDR3 is 17 amino acids. For the CDR3, the DNA is TGTGCCAGCTCACCACGTCCTAGCGGGGTGAACACCGGGGAGCTGTTTTTT. Translated, it gives CASSPRPSGVNTGELFF.

CDR3 loop: CSARDLQASGNTIYF. In nucleotides, the CDR3 is TGCAGTGCTAGAGATTTGCAGGCCTCTGGAAACACCATATATTTT. This chain connects TRBV20-1 to TRBJ1-3; D not certain. The germline gives CDR1 DFQATT, CDR2 SNEGSKA (reference sequence). The CDR3 spans 15 residues. Between the trimmed V and J ends, which lost 0 bases and 0 bases, there was a span of 9 bases.

In this sample, this clonotype turned up a few times. The chain uses TRBV12-5 and TRBJ2-3, with D perhaps TRBD1 (5 bases). The V gene's germline CDR1 is LGHNT and CDR2 FRNRAP. This CDR3 region has 20 residues. V was clipped by 0 bases and J by 0 bases, with 22 bases between them. The CDR3: CASGLVRQLSLPSSTDTQYF. CDR3 bases: TGTGCTAGTGGTTTGGTAAGACAGCTCTCTTTGCCCTCTAGCACAGATACGCAGTATTTT.

The chain employs TRBV5-1 and TRBJ2-5, with D maybe TRBD2 (6 bases). CDR1 is SGHRS, CDR2 YFSETQ, per germline. The CDR3 runs 14 residues. V was trimmed by 4 bases and J by 4 bases, leaving 14 bases between them. This CDR3 is CASSRLGTGETQYF. For the CDR3, the DNA is TGCGCCAGCAGCCGACTAGGTACCGGAGAGACCCAGTACTTC.

This clonotype occurred once. The CDR3 bases are TGCAGTGCTAGCCCGCCCGGGGGCTCTGGGGCCAACGTCCTGACTTTC. Translation: CSASPPGGSGANVLTF. The rearrangement joins TRBV20-1 to TRBJ2-6; D perhaps matches TRBD2 (6 bases). Deletions cut 3 bases from V and 0 bases from J, with 12 bases between. The CDR3 loop spans 16 amino acids. Germline CDR1 reads DFQATT; CDR2 reads SNEGSKA (reference sequence).

This clonotype was seen more than once but under ten times. The chain combines TRBV4-3 with TRBJ2-5; TRBD2 is a possible D gene (6 bases). CDR3 length equals 16 residues. V lost 2 bases and J lost 1, with 14 bases in between. Germline CDR1 reads LGHNA; CDR2 reads YSLEER. CDR3 region: CASSQTWRAGQETQYF. The CDR3 DNA reads TGCGCCAGCAGCCAAACTTGGCGAGCGGGCCAAGAGACCCAGTACTTC.

This chain uses TRBV5-1 with TRBJ2-1, with 8 bases lining up with TRBD2. Unmatched junction bases numbered 8, after V lost 3 bases and J lost 0 bases. Germline V CDR1 and CDR2: SGHRS, YFSETQ. This CDR3 comprises 17 residues. CDR3 DNA: TGCGCCAGCAGCTGGGGCCCGGGGGGGAGCTCCTACAATGAGCAGTTCTTC. Encoded protein: CASSWGPGGSSYNEQFF. Complete variable domain (other parts from reference TRBV5-1 and TRBJ2-1): KAGVTQTPRYLIKTRGQQVTLSCSPISGHRSVSWYQQTPGQGLQFLFEYFSETQRNKGNFPGRFSGRQFSNSRSEMNVSTLELGDSALYLCASSWGPGGSSYNEQFFGPGTRLTVL.

The CDR3 nucleotides are TGTGCCAGCAAAAGATACCGGGACATCGATGGCTACACCTTC. It yields the protein CASKRYRDIDGYTF. The chain couples TRBV27 to TRBJ1-2; D perhaps matches TRBD1 (6 bases). The V end lost 7 bases, the J end lost 6 bases, and 18 bases lay between the germline ends. Germline CDR1 reads MNHEY; CDR2 reads SMNVEV (reference sequence). The CDR3 extends over 14 amino acids.

In this sample, this clonotype turned up a few times. Mismatch with germline at one junction end may stem from a read error. V usage is TRBV5-6 and J usage is TRBJ1-2, with D perhaps matching TRBD1 (5 bases). The CDR3 is 17 amino acids. Germline V gene lookup returns CDR1 SGHDT and CDR2 YYEEEE. For the CDR3, the DNA is TGTGCCAGTAGCTTTGGCGGTCAGGGACCTATATTTAATGGCTACACCTTC. Its translation is CASSFGGQGPIFNGYTF.